The 25 T cell receptor beta chains in this list originate from one sample, sequenced in a study of patients and donors after allogeneic stem cell transplantation. TCRdb passed the RT-PCR reads through MiXCR, listing each CDR3 protein once. The table lists approximately 200,000 distinct CDR3 sequences, around 41% of them singletons. The specimen was blood, either unsorted or a sorted T cell fraction (not recorded which). The source of these receptors is a human donor who was either an allogeneic HSCT recipient or a stem cell or donor lymphocyte infusion donor (not recorded which). It is not recorded whose cells these are; they may come from a transplant donor.

The CDR3 DNA follows: TGTGCCAGCTCACCAACCAGAGGAGGGGACACTGAAGCTTTCTTT. Translating it yields CASSPTRGGDTEAFF. The V call is TRBV18, the J call TRBJ1-1; D is perhaps TRBD1 (5 bases). In germline, CDR1 is KGHSH, CDR2 LQKENI. CDR3 size: 15 residues. Trimming pared 2 bases from V and 3 bases from J, leaving 13 bases between. Looking up the rest from reference TRBV18 and TRBJ1-1 gives the full variable domain: NAGVMQNPRHLVRRRGQEARLRCSPMKGHSHVYWYRQLPEEGLKFMVYLQKENIIDESGMPKERFSAEFPKEGPSILRIQQVVRGDSAAYFCASSPTRGGDTEAFFGQGTRLTVV.

V and J are TRBV20-1 and TRBJ1-5; TRBD1 aligns across 9 bases. Looked up from germline, CDR1 is DFQATT and CDR2 is SNEGSKA (reference sequence). V gave up 6 bases and J gave up 5 bases; unmatched junction bases: 5. The CDR3 runs 13 residues. CDR3 sequence reads: CSAPTGGHQPQHF. The CDR3 DNA reads TGCAGTGCACCGACAGGGGGTCATCAGCCCCAGCATTTT.

This clonotype was seen only a few times. The chain recombines TRBV20-1 with TRBJ1-2, with D uncertain. V dropped 0 bases and J dropped 4 bases, with 18 bases sitting between them. CDR3 size: 16 residues. CDR1 is DFQATT, CDR2 SNEGSKA, per germline (reference sequence). DNA for the CDR3: TGCAGTGCTAGAGATTTCATCTGGGCAGGAAGCTATGGCTACACCTTC. It yields the protein CSARDFIWAGSYGYTF.

The chain links TRBV4-3 to TRBJ2-7, with TRBD1 matching 7 bases. This CDR3 is 15 amino acids long. Germline trimming cut 3 bases from V and 0 bases from J; bases unmatched to any gene: 5. Germline V gene sequence: CDR1 LGHNA, CDR2 YSLEER. CDR3 bases: TGCGCCAGCAGCCAGGGACAGTCGAGCTCCTACGAGCAGTACTTC. This gives the protein CASSQGQSSSYEQYF.

This clonotype turned up a few times. This chain joins TRBV27 and TRBJ1-6, with a possible D match to TRBD1 (5 bases). Looked up from germline, CDR1 is MNHEY and CDR2 is SMNVEV (reference sequence). This CDR3 spans 14 amino acids. The V end was cut by 2 bases, the J end by 10 bases, with 12 bases between. This CDR3 is CASSLERGRSPLHF. For the CDR3, the DNA is TGTGCCAGCAGTTTAGAAAGGGGTCGGTCACCCCTCCACTTT.

This clonotype was picked up a small number of times. This chain links TRBV5-1 with TRBJ1-1; D remains unclear. Deletions cut 4 bases from V and 11 bases from J, with 18 bases between. The length of the CDR3 is 13 residues. From germline, CDR1 is SGHRS and CDR2 YFSETQ. CDR3 loop: CASSGPGGRGAFF. The DNA of the CDR3 is TGCGCCAGCAGCGGCCCCGGAGGCCGCGGGGCTTTCTTT.

V usage is TRBV5-1 and J usage is TRBJ2-5; 15 bases agree with TRBD2. Per the germline V gene, CDR1 is SGHRS and CDR2 is YFSETQ. V lost 4 bases to trimming and J lost 0 bases; unmatched junction nucleotides: 4. This CDR3 region has 17 residues. CDR3 coding DNA: TGCGCCAGCAGCAAGGGACTAGCGGGGGGCTACCAAGAGACCCAGTACTTC. It specifies CASSKGLAGGYQETQYF.

V is TRBV20-1 and J is TRBJ1-5, with D hard to call. Trimming stripped 1 base from V and 2 bases from J, with 12 bases between. The germline gives CDR1 DFQATT, CDR2 SNEGSKA (reference sequence). The CDR3 length is 15 residues. The CDR3 reads CSARGDPMGNQPQHF. CDR3 in DNA: TGCAGTGCTAGAGGTGACCCAATGGGCAATCAGCCCCAGCATTTT.

The genes are TRBV14 and TRBJ1-1, with a weak D call TRBD1 (5 bases). Germline CDR1 and CDR2: SGHDN and FVKESK. This CDR3 has 15 amino acids. V shed 1 base and J shed 0 bases, with 9 bases lying between them. The CDR3 region is CASSQAGGLNTEAFF. The CDR3 coding sequence is TGTGCCAGCAGCCAAGCGGGGGGGTTGAACACTGAAGCTTTCTTT.

The V call is TRBV28, the J call TRBJ1-1; D unresolved. Trimming stripped 8 bases from V and 0 bases from J, with 10 bases between. Germline-derived CDR1 and CDR2 are MDHEN and SYDVKM. The CDR3 consists of 13 residues. The DNA of the CDR3 is TGTGCCAGCCTCGGACGGTTGAACACTGAAGCTTTCTTT. This encodes CASLGRLNTEAFF.

The CDR3 sequence is CASNSGFDQPQHF. DNA for the CDR3: TGTGCCAGCAACTCGGGGTTCGATCAGCCCCAGCATTTT. The chain joins TRBV2 to TRBJ1-5, with D hard to call. V was cut by 7 bases and J by 5 bases, with 12 bases left in between. The CDR3 totals 13 residues. CDR1 is SNHLY, CDR2 FYNNEI, per germline.

This clonotype showed up just a few times. The rearrangement links TRBV5-1 to TRBJ1-3; no clear D. The CDR3 sequence is 15 residues long. Per germline, CDR1 SGHRS and CDR2 YFSETQ. The ends were cut back, 1 base at V and 2 bases at J, with 10 bases in the middle. In nucleotides, the CDR3 is TGCGCCAGCAGCTTGACACTCCCACCTGGAAACACCATATATTTT. Translating gives CASSLTLPPGNTIYF.

This clonotype was observed a handful of times. The J gene is TRBJ1-2, the V gene TRBV5-4; 8 positions agree with TRBD1. The V gene end was trimmed by 2 bases and the J gene end by 4 bases; junction bases not matched to a gene: 7. The germline V gene has CDR1 SGHNT and CDR2 YYREEE (reference sequence). This CDR3 region has 15 residues. The CDR3 is CASSLSPTGVYGYTF. In nucleotides, the CDR3 is TGTGCCAGCAGCTTATCGCCGACAGGGGTCTATGGCTACACCTTC.

The rearrangement joins TRBV10-3 to TRBJ2-7; TRBD2 agrees at 7 bases. Germline trimming cut 5 bases from V and 6 bases from J; bases unmatched to any gene: 13. CDR1 and CDR2 (germline): ENHRY, SYGVKD. CDR3 length: 15 residues. As DNA, the CDR3 is TGTGCCATCAGTTCACCCCTACCGTCTAGCGGCGAGCAGTACTTC. Its translation is CAISSPLPSSGEQYF.

The chain uses TRBV5-1 and TRBJ2-3; D ambiguous. Germline V gene sequence: CDR1 SGHRS, CDR2 YFSETQ. The CDR3 spans 15 residues. Trimming cost V 0 bases and J 2 bases, with 10 bases left between them. The CDR3 loop reads CASSLEALPTDTQYF. CDR3 DNA: TGCGCCAGCAGCTTGGAGGCACTACCCACAGATACGCAGTATTTT.

The chain is built from TRBV12-3 or TRBV12-4 and TRBJ1-1; no definite D call. The V end was cut by 0 bases, the J end by 7 bases, with 12 bases between. The CDR3 extends over 14 amino acids. DNA of the CDR3: TGTGCCAGCAGTTTAGCCGGGCCTACCGATGAAGCTTTCTTT. Residues: CASSLAGPTDEAFF.

This chain uses TRBV27 with TRBJ2-1, with 7 bases identical to TRBD1. J lost 7 bases, V lost 5 bases, and 8 bases had no gene match. This CDR3 contains 14 residues. CDR1 is MNHEY, CDR2 SMNVEV, per germline (reference sequence). CDR3 protein: CASSLGQALNEQFF. The CDR3 coding sequence is TGTGCCAGCAGTCTCGGACAGGCTCTGAATGAGCAGTTCTTC.

The rearrangement uses TRBV29-1 and TRBJ1-1; unclear D gene. The V and J ends lost 5 bases and 1 base respectively, with 11 bases between them. The CDR3 loop spans 13 amino acids. Germline CDR1 reads SQVTM; CDR2 reads ANQGSEA. The CDR3 sequence is CSVFPLSNTEAFF. In DNA form, the CDR3 reads TGCAGCGTTTTCCCCCTCTCGAACACTGAAGCTTTCTTT.

This clonotype was seen a single time. The chain recombines TRBV3-1 with TRBJ2-2, with a tentative D call TRBD1 (6 bases). The germline CDR1 and CDR2 sequences are LGHDT and YNNKEL (reference sequence). Trimming cost V 4 bases and J 6 bases, with 18 bases left between them. CDR3 size: 16 residues. The CDR3 loop reads CASSPRDTYSAGELFF. CDR3 DNA: TGTGCCAGCAGCCCGAGGGACACCTATTCGGCCGGGGAGCTGTTTTTT.

This clonotype has only a few counts. V is TRBV6-5 and J is TRBJ2-2, with D uncertain. Germline V gene lookup returns CDR1 MNHEY and CDR2 SVGAGI. The V and J ends lost 5 bases and 1 base respectively, with 11 bases between them. This CDR3 is built from 15 residues. The chain's CDR3 is CASSLEPGNTGELFF. Here the CDR3 DNA reads TGTGCCAGCAGTCTCGAACCGGGGAACACCGGGGAGCTGTTTTTT.

V usage is TRBV24-1 and J usage is TRBJ1-5; D unclear. This CDR3 spans 13 amino acids. Germline V gene sequence: CDR1 KGHDR, CDR2 SFDVKD. Trimming took off 10 bases at V and 9 bases at J, with 18 bases between the two ends. The CDR3 sequence is CATSIGGGSPQHF. The CDR3 bases are TGTGCCACGTCCATTGGCGGTGGTTCGCCCCAGCATTTT.

This rearrangement joins TRBV6-5 to TRBJ2-7, with D possibly matching TRBD2 (6 bases). The CDR3 loop spans 12 amino acids. V lost 4 bases and J 5 bases, leaving 9 bases between the germline ends. CDR1 is MNHEY, CDR2 SVGAGI, per germline. The CDR3 protein is CASSSWGDEQYF. CDR3 sequence (DNA): TGTGCCAGCAGTTCTTGGGGGGACGAGCAGTACTTC.

This clonotype was counted a few times. This chain uses TRBV7-8 with TRBJ1-1; D is unclear. In germline, CDR1 is SGHVS, CDR2 FQNEAQ. The CDR3 has 14 residues. V was clipped by 4 bases and J by 2 bases, with 11 bases between them. The CDR3, as DNA: TGTGCCAGCAGCTCCCGGGAAGGAAACACTGAAGCTTTCTTT. Its translation: CASSSREGNTEAFF.

This chain joins TRBV6-1 and TRBJ1-1; a weak D match, TRBD1 (6 bases). V was clipped by 6 bases and J by 5 bases, with 16 bases between them. Germline-derived CDR1 and CDR2 are MNHNS and SASEGT. The CDR3 contains 14 residues. Here the CDR3 reads CASRITGLGTEAFF. The CDR3 coding sequence is TGTGCCAGCAGGATAACAGGGTTAGGGACTGAAGCTTTCTTT.

The table lists this clonotype with a few counts. V usage is TRBV11-2 and J usage is TRBJ1-2, with 10 bases that match TRBD1. V dropped 5 bases and J dropped 2; count of bases not matched to a gene: 5. The CDR3 contains 15 residues. Germline assignment: CDR1 SGHAT and CDR2 FQNNGV. The CDR3 sequence: CASSIPGQGNYGYTF. For the CDR3, the DNA is TGTGCCAGCAGCATACCGGGACAGGGGAACTATGGCTACACCTTC. Complete variable domain (other parts from reference TRBV11-2 and TRBJ1-2): EAGVAQSPRYKIIEKRQSVAFWCNPISGHATLYWYQQILGQGPKLLIQFQNNGVVDDSQLPKDRFSAERLKGVDSTLKIQPAKLEDSAVYLCASSIPGQGNYGYTFGSGTRLTVV.